The TCR beta chain described here comes from a study of T cells in Graves' hyperthyroidism and ophthalmopathy. General study results and limits: Ophthalmopathy onset followed model prediction by a median roughly 6.5 months. Separating ophthalmopathy from stable hyperthyroidism was achieved by a 13 V-J model. Most expanded thyroid clonotypes above 0.001 also appeared in blood.

The CDR3 regions of TCR beta were amplified from RNA transcripts. The HTBI set primed first-round TCR CDR3 RT-PCR. From the multiplex PCR reads, TCRdb called clonotypes with MiXCR, one entry per CDR3 protein. The table shows 700,000 or so distinct CDR3 sequences, with about 14% occurring only once. In its sample, this clonotype was seen many times. Antigen unknown. Diagnoses rested on clinical symptoms, serum thyroxine and TRAb, thyroid ultrasound and orbital computed tomography. This receptor was taken from a woman in her forties or fifties with Graves' ophthalmopathy. The sample consisted of blood.

The DNA for the CDR3 is TGTGCCAGCAGGCCTACAGGGGGATCCTACAATGAGCAGTTCTTC. It is translated as CASRPTGGSYNEQFF. The rearrangement uses TRBV12-3 or TRBV12-4 and TRBJ2-1, with 8 bases identical to TRBD1. The J segment lost 1 base and the V segment lost 6 bases, leaving 5 bases of the junction unmatched. This CDR3 comprises 15 residues.